Below are 23 T cell receptor beta chains sequenced from a single sample in a study of cytotoxic CD8 clonotypes in ibrutinib-treated CLL. Sequencing used immunoSEQ multiplex PCR; TCRdb keeps in-frame clones, though not all of them. The sample contains some 93,000 clones, approximately 80% of which appear only once. The specimen comprised PBMCs, sampled after 12 months of ibrutinib treatment. The origin of the receptors is a human donor with chronic lymphocytic leukemia.

V and J are TRBV7-2 and TRBJ2-3, with D uncertain. The CDR3 is made up of 14 amino acids. CDR1 and CDR2 from the germline V gene are SGHTA and FQGNSA. Between the trimmed V and J ends, which lost 1 base and 0 bases, there was a span of 5 bases. The CDR3 loop is CASSLGTSTDTQYF. The CDR3 DNA sequence: TGTGCCAGCAGCTTAGGAACTAGCACAGATACGCAGTATTTT.

This clone was counted once. CDR3 coding DNA: TGTGCCAGCAGGGGGACAGGGGGCTACACCGGGGAGCTGTTTTTT. Amino acid sequence: CASRGTGGYTGELFF. The rearrangement links TRBV6-5 to TRBJ2-2; 12 nucleotides align to TRBD1. Trimming at V came to 6 bases and at J to 3 bases, leaving 2 bases not matched to a gene. This CDR3 has 15 amino acids. Germline V lookup: CDR1 MNHEY, CDR2 SVGAGI.

The V call is TRBV29-1, the J call TRBJ1-1; 8 bases match TRBD1. The CDR3 is made up of 12 amino acids. Germline trimming cut 7 bases from V and 3 bases from J; bases unmatched to any gene: 4. Germline V lookup: CDR1 SQVTM, CDR2 ANQGSEA. The CDR3 is CSAQDRDTEAFF. CDR3 sequence (DNA): TGCAGCGCCCAGGACAGGGACACTGAAGCTTTCTTT.

V usage is TRBV5-1 and J usage is TRBJ1-2, with a weak D call TRBD1 (6 bases). Deletions cut 4 bases from V and 8 bases from J, with 15 bases between. The CDR3 loop spans 13 amino acids. Germline V lookup: CDR1 SGHRS, CDR2 YFSETQ. The CDR3 loop is CASSPPTGTGYTF. CDR3 DNA sequence: TGCGCCAGCAGCCCTCCGACAGGAACGGGCTACACCTTC.

This chain joins TRBV6-1 and TRBJ2-1, with TRBD1 matching 7 bases. This CDR3 has 16 residues. V lost 2 bases, J lost 5 bases, and 9 bases stayed unmatched. Germline CDR1 MNHNS, CDR2 SASEGT. CDR3 region: CASSERFRGNDNEQFF. The CDR3 DNA reads TGTGCCAGCAGTGAAAGGTTCAGGGGGAATGACAATGAGCAGTTCTTC.

The chain employs TRBV5-1 and TRBJ2-7, with 8 bases matching TRBD2. Germline CDR1 reads SGHRS; CDR2 reads YFSETQ. Trimming removed 0 bases from V and 1 base from J; junction bases left unmatched: 6. The CDR3 covers 16 residues. CDR3 sequence reads: CASSLVASGGSYEQYF. The CDR3 DNA is TGCGCCAGCAGCTTGGTAGCATCGGGGGGGTCCTACGAGCAGTACTTC.

The sample holds many counts of this clone. The chain uses TRBV25-1 and TRBJ1-2; 7 nucleotides line up with TRBD1. This CDR3 has 15 residues. Per germline, CDR1 MGHDK and CDR2 SYGVNS. The trim removed 3 bases at V and 5 bases at J, leaving 9 bases unmatched. CDR3 protein: CASSERQGGRYGYTF. CDR3 nucleotide sequence: TGTGCCAGCAGTGAGCGTCAGGGGGGAAGATATGGCTACACCTTC.

The CDR3 spells CASSYDWGNTIYF. In DNA form, the CDR3 reads TGTGCCAGCAGTTATGACTGGGGAAACACCATATATTTT. The chain couples TRBV6-6 to TRBJ1-3, with D hard to call. The CDR3 contains 13 residues. The germline V and J ends were trimmed by 3 bases and 4 bases, with 7 bases remaining between them. Looked up from germline, CDR1 is MNHNY and CDR2 is SVGAGI (reference sequence).

J is TRBJ1-2 and V is TRBV7-2, with no clear D. Trimming cost V 3 bases and J 3 bases, with 8 bases left between them. CDR3 length equals 13 residues. Germline CDR1 SGHTA, CDR2 FQGNSA. The CDR3 DNA reads as TGTGCCAGCAGCTTGTACAGCCACTATGGCTACACCTTC. Translated, it gives CASSLYSHYGYTF.

This rearrangement joins TRBV19 to TRBJ2-5, with D possibly being TRBD1 (6 bases). Germline lookup yields CDR1 LNHDA and CDR2 SQIVND (reference sequence). V was pared by 6 bases and J by 0 bases, with 8 bases between. This CDR3 has 13 residues. Here the CDR3 DNA reads TGTGCCAGTAGCAGGACAGACCAAGAGACCCAGTACTTC. Residues: CASSRTDQETQYF.

The rearrangement uses TRBV5-6 and TRBJ2-3; the match to TRBD2 covers 9 bases. The junction had 12 bases not matched to a gene; V was cut back by 4 bases and J by 3 bases. Germline-derived CDR1 and CDR2 are SGHDT and YYEEEE. This CDR3 is 17 amino acids long. The CDR3 here is CASSPLGRGGGTDTQYF. The CDR3 nucleotides are TGTGCCAGCAGCCCCTTGGGGCGGGGGGGAGGGACAGATACGCAGTATTTT.

The rearrangement joins TRBV7-8 to TRBJ2-1; D possibly corresponds to TRBD2 (6 bases). Per germline, CDR1 SGHVS and CDR2 FQNEAQ. The CDR3 totals 17 residues. V was clipped by 5 bases and J by 0 bases, with 17 bases between them. This CDR3 is CASSLIGGASSYNEQFF. In nucleotides, the CDR3 is TGTGCCAGCAGCCTAATCGGCGGGGCTAGCTCCTACAATGAGCAGTTCTTC.

This clone is medium-sized. This chain connects TRBV11-3 to TRBJ2-3; perhaps TRBD2 as D (6 bases). V shed 3 bases and J shed 6 bases, with 13 bases lying between them. CDR3 size: 14 residues. Germline CDR1 is SGHNT and CDR2 is YENEEA. CDR3 loop: CASSLTSTSDTQYF. The CDR3 region has the DNA TGTGCCAGCAGCTTGACTAGTACGTCGGATACGCAGTATTTT.

With regard to this clone: The same CDR3 also results from other DNA sequences found in this sample. V usage is TRBV5-4 and J usage is TRBJ1-1; no definite D call. Trimming pared 0 bases from V and 1 base from J, leaving 7 bases between. Germline V gives CDR1 SGHNT, CDR2 YYREEE (reference sequence). CDR3 size: 14 residues. The CDR3 reads CASSLGGPNTEAFF. DNA of the CDR3: TGTGCCAGCAGCTTGGGTGGGCCGAACACTGAAGCTTTCTTT.

CDR3 protein: CASSLVQNNSPLHF. DNA of the CDR3: TGTGCCAGCAGTTTAGTACAGAATAATTCACCCCTCCACTTT. The V gene is TRBV27, the J gene TRBJ1-6; D unclear. Germline assignment: CDR1 MNHEY and CDR2 SMNVEV (reference sequence). The ends were cut back, 2 bases at V and 5 bases at J, with 7 bases in the middle. The CDR3 covers 14 residues.

CDR3 residues: CASSFLVWTEAFF. As DNA, the CDR3 is TGTGCCAGCAGCTTTCTAGTTTGGACTGAAGCTTTCTTT. The chain combines TRBV7-2 with TRBJ1-1; the D is unclear. Germline loops: CDR1 SGHTA, CDR2 FQGNSA. Trimming shortened V by 3 bases and J by 5 bases, and 10 bases separated the two germline ends. This CDR3 comprises 13 residues.

This clone has only one observation. The rearrangement uses TRBV25-1 and TRBJ2-2; no firm D call. Germline loops: CDR1 MGHDK, CDR2 SYGVNS. The CDR3 sequence is 14 residues long. Trimming pared 5 bases from V and 0 bases from J, leaving 7 bases between. CDR3 DNA sequence: TGTGCCAGCAGTCCAACCCCGAACACCGGGGAGCTGTTTTTT. This sequence encodes CASSPTPNTGELFF.

The rearrangement uses TRBV5-1 and TRBJ1-1; 8 bases map to TRBD1. The CDR3 contains 14 residues. CDR1 is SGHRS, CDR2 YFSETQ, per germline. The V gene end was trimmed by 4 bases and the J gene end by 1 base; junction bases not matched to a gene: 3. CDR3 DNA: TGCGCCAGCAGCACCGGACAGGGGAACACTGAAGCTTTCTTT. Its translation: CASSTGQGNTEAFF.

The V and J genes are TRBV2 and TRBJ1-4, with a possible D match to TRBD1 (6 bases). This CDR3 is 12 amino acids long. V shed 7 bases and J shed 8 bases, with 11 bases lying between them. The germline V gene has CDR1 SNHLY and CDR2 FYNNEI. The CDR3 loop is CASKQGEEKLFF. CDR3 sequence (DNA): TGTGCCAGCAAACAGGGAGAGGAAAAACTGTTTTTT.

This clone was counted a few times. The CDR3 DNA follows: TGTGCCAGCAGGGGGGGCTACGAGCAGTACTTC. This encodes CASRGGYEQYF. The genes are TRBV27 and TRBJ2-7; weak D call: TRBD2 (6 bases). CDR3 length: 11 residues. The V end was cut by 6 bases, the J end by 3 bases, with 6 bases between. Germline V gives CDR1 MNHEY, CDR2 SMNVEV (reference sequence).

The chain joins TRBV7-3 to TRBJ2-6, with D possibly matching TRBD1 (6 bases). This CDR3 has 18 residues. Trimming left V 6 bases short and J 0 bases short, with 18 bases between. Per germline, CDR1 SGHTA and CDR2 FQGTGA. The CDR3 loop reads CASRLIGTPTSGANVLTF. The CDR3 DNA reads TGTGCCAGCAGACTCATAGGGACACCCACCTCTGGGGCCAACGTCCTGACTTTC.

The rearrangement links TRBV5-1 to TRBJ2-3; weak D call: TRBD1 (5 bases). The V gene's germline CDR1 is SGHRS and CDR2 YFSETQ. Trimming stripped 5 bases from V and 6 bases from J, with 19 bases between. The CDR3 has 15 amino acids. The CDR3, as DNA: TGCGCCAGCAGAGACGGGCAGGGAAGGATTGATACGCAGTATTTT. Amino acid sequence: CASRDGQGRIDTQYF.

The chain combines TRBV5-6 with TRBJ1-1, with a tentative D call TRBD1 (6 bases). This CDR3 contains 16 residues. The germline V and J ends were trimmed by 1 base and 4 bases, with 17 bases remaining between them. The germline gives CDR1 SGHDT, CDR2 YYEEEE. CDR3 loop: CASSLKPRGLGTEAFF. The CDR3, as DNA: TGTGCCAGCAGCTTGAAACCCAGGGGTTTGGGCACTGAAGCTTTCTTT.